Listed below are T cell receptor beta chains from one sample, sequenced in a study of T cell responses to AZD1222 COVID-19 vaccine. Profiled with immunoSEQ multiplex PCR; TCRdb holds only in-frame clones, not every one. The top ten clones hold roughly 1.8% of a sample with around 100,000 clones, around 90% of them seen once. Sequencing used peripheral blood, obtained on day 0 of AZD1222 vaccination. Source of these receptors: an adult in good health. Both conserved end residues are part of each CDR3. Each record gives: CDR3 DNA, CDR3 protein, V gene, J gene, clone size, D gene. D genes are given only for firm matches. Size is stated for part of the rows, as once, few or many counts, or as a class when the clone is expanded.

DNA: TGTGCCAGCAGCGGACAGGGGGCAGGGTATGGCTACACCTTC; CDR3: CASSGQGAGYGYTF; V: TRBV3-1/TRBV3-2; J: TRBJ1-2; size: once; D: TRBD1
DNA: TGTGCCAGTGGTGTAAGCTCCTACGAGCAGTACTTC; CDR3: CASGVSSYEQYF; V: TRBV19; J: TRBJ2-7; size: once; D: .
DNA: TGTGCCAGCAGCAGGGGTTCCGAAGCTTTCTTT; CDR3: CASSRGSEAFF; V: TRBV5-4; J: TRBJ1-1; size: few; D: .
DNA: TGTGCCAGCAGCGACCAGTCCCGGGACAGGGGAGGCTACACCTTC; CDR3: CASSDQSRDRGGYTF; V: TRBV2; J: TRBJ1-2; size: .; D: TRBD1
DNA: TGTGCCAGCAGCCAAGCAACTATGGCCCGACAATCAAATGAGCAGTTCTTC; CDR3: CASSQATMARQSNEQFF; V: TRBV4-2; J: TRBJ2-1; size: .; D: .
DNA: TGTGCCACCGAGAGAGGGACTAGCGGGAGCAATGAGCAGTTCTTC; CDR3: CATERGTSGSNEQFF; V: TRBV19; J: TRBJ2-1; size: few; D: TRBD2
DNA: TGCAGCGTCGCCCGAACAGGGCCGAACACTGAAGCTTTCTTT; CDR3: CSVARTGPNTEAFF; V: TRBV29-1; J: TRBJ1-1; size: .; D: .
DNA: TGCGCCAGCAGCCAAGATCGGGGACAGGGGAGGGAGACCCAGTACTTC; CDR3: CASSQDRGQGRETQYF; V: TRBV4-1; J: TRBJ2-5; size: .; D: TRBD1
DNA: TGTGCCAGCAGGCAGGGGATAACTGAAGCTTTCTTT; CDR3: CASRQGITEAFF; V: TRBV12-3/TRBV12-4; J: TRBJ1-1; size: .; D: .
DNA: TGCAGCGTTGAAGACCGAATGGGGGAGGTTAGAGGCTACACCTTC; CDR3: CSVEDRMGEVRGYTF; V: TRBV29-1; J: TRBJ1-2; size: .; D: .
DNA: TGTGCCAGCAGCTTAGTACGGTACATGAACACTGAAGCTTTCTTT; CDR3: CASSLVRYMNTEAFF; V: TRBV7-9; J: TRBJ1-1; size: .; D: .